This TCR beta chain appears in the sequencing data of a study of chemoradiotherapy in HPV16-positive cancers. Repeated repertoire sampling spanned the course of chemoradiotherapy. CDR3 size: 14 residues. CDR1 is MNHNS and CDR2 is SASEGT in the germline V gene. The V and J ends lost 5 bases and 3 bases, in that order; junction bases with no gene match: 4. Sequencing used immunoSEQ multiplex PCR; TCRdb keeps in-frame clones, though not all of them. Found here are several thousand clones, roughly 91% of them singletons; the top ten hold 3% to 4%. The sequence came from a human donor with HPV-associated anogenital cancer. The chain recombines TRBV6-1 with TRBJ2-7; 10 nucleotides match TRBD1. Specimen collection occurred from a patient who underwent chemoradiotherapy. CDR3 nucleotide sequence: TGTGCCAGCAGTACCGGGGACAGGGGCTACGAGCAGTACTTC. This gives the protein CASSTGDRGYEQYF.